The 9 T cell receptor beta chains reported below all come from one sample, sequenced in a study of shared clonotypes between healthy human individuals. Assay: immunoSEQ multiplex PCR; the TCRdb copy retains only in-frame clones and omits some. The sample carries 950,000 to 1,300,000 clones, roughly 75% recorded once. The sample was memory CD4+ T cells sorted from blood. Subset defined: CD45RA-negative fraction. The source is a man aged 18 to 30 in good health.

The CDR3 DNA reads TGTGCCTGGAGTGTACTGGGTCAGGCCTTTAATTCACCCCTCCACTTT. Translation: CAWSVLGQAFNSPLHF. The gene calls are TRBV30 and TRBJ1-6; D remains unclear. Germline assignment: CDR1 GTSNPN and CDR2 SVGIG (reference sequence). V was trimmed by 0 bases and J by 6 bases, leaving 15 bases between them. There are 16 residues in the CDR3.

V and J are TRBV7-9 and TRBJ2-2, with 10 positions matching TRBD2. Germline lookup yields CDR1 SEHNR and CDR2 FQNEAQ (reference sequence). The CDR3 has 18 amino acids. V shed 5 bases, J shed 4 bases, and the junction held 13 bases outside the gene matches. The CDR3 region is CASSKFPLAGSLTGELFF. In nucleotides, the CDR3 is TGTGCCAGCAGCAAATTCCCACTAGCGGGGTCTCTCACCGGGGAGCTGTTTTTT.

This clone was seen just once. V is TRBV7-9 and J is TRBJ1-1, with 10 bases fitting TRBD1. The CDR3 has 17 residues. V trimming: 5 bases; J trimming: 0 bases; junction bases outside the gene matches: 9. Germline V gene sequence: CDR1 SEHNR, CDR2 FQNEAQ (reference sequence). CDR3: CASSPGGQGSMNTEAFF. The CDR3 DNA reads TGTGCCAGCAGCCCAGGGGGACAGGGGAGCATGAACACTGAAGCTTTCTTT. Looking up the rest from reference TRBV7-9 and TRBJ1-1 gives the full variable domain: DTGVSQNPRHKITKRGQNVTFRCDPISEHNRLYWYRQTLGQGPEFLTYFQNEAQLEKSRLLSDRFSAERPKGSFSTLEIQRTEQGDSAMYLCASSPGGQGSMNTEAFFGQGTRLTVV.

This sequence joins TRBV28 and TRBJ1-1; no definite D call. This CDR3 spans 12 amino acids. The germline CDR1 and CDR2 sequences are MDHEN and SYDVKM. V lost 3 bases, J lost 10 bases, and 12 bases lay in between. The chain's CDR3 is CASSFSGLAAFF. CDR3 DNA: TGTGCCAGCAGTTTTTCTGGACTTGCAGCTTTCTTT.

The chain combines TRBV18 with TRBJ2-7; 9 bases align to TRBD2. The CDR3 totals 15 residues. Germline CDR1 is KGHSH and CDR2 is LQKENI. With 3 bases clipped from V and 5 bases from J, the junction kept 8 bases outside the gene matches. The CDR3 region has the DNA TGTGCCAGCTCACCCATAGCGGGAGAAAACAACGAGCAGTACTTC. This codes for CASSPIAGENNEQYF.

This clone was counted a single time. The gene calls are TRBV18 and TRBJ2-1, with TRBD2 matching 9 bases. There are 16 residues in the CDR3. Looked up from germline, CDR1 is KGHSH and CDR2 is LQKENI. Trimming took 3 bases from V and 7 from J; bases not matched to a gene: 10. DNA for the CDR3: TGTGCCAGCTCACCCTCGGGCGGGGGGGCCGTTAATGAGCAGTTCTTC. Amino acid sequence: CASSPSGGGAVNEQFF.

J is TRBJ2-5 and V is TRBV19; 9 positions agree with TRBD2. Unmatched junction bases numbered 9, after V lost 9 bases and J lost 1 base. This CDR3 has 15 amino acids. Germline loops: CDR1 LNHDA, CDR2 SQIVND (reference sequence). The CDR3 spells CASRKAGGSQETQYF. CDR3 DNA: TGTGCCAGCAGGAAAGCGGGGGGCTCCCAAGAGACCCAGTACTTC.

The chain is built from TRBV7-2 and TRBJ2-1; possibly TRBD1 or TRBD2 for D (5 bases each). Trimming removed 5 bases at V and 3 bases at J, with 11 bases between. Germline CDR1 SGHTA, CDR2 FQGNSA. CDR3 size: 14 residues. CDR3 amino acids: CASSGTVGYNEQFF. CDR3 in DNA: TGTGCCAGCAGCGGGACCGTTGGCTACAATGAGCAGTTCTTC.

The V call is TRBV10-2, the J call TRBJ2-7; D is possibly TRBD1 (5 bases). The CDR3 is 16 residues long. In germline, CDR1 is WSHSY, CDR2 SAAADI. Trimming stripped 3 bases from V and 1 base from J, with 16 bases between. The CDR3 region is CASSDRGGQLSYEQYF. In DNA form, the CDR3 reads TGCGCCAGCAGTGATAGGGGCGGCCAACTATCCTACGAGCAGTACTTC.